One and the same sample provided the 26 T cell receptor beta chains below, sequenced in a study of human T cells and chemical hapten exposure. Unfractionated whole blood was the source of the extracted total RNA. TCRdb used MiXCR to reprocess the 5' RACE reads, holding one entry per CDR3 protein. The sample consists of 75,000 or so distinct CDR3 sequences, 15% to 20% of them appearing once. The receptors come from a female donor in good health.

This rearrangement joins TRBV10-3 to TRBJ1-6, with D maybe TRBD1 (6 bases). This CDR3 is built from 13 residues. Trimming left V 4 bases short and J 10 bases short, with 11 bases between. Per germline, CDR1 ENHRY and CDR2 SYGVKD. CDR3 DNA sequence: TGTGCCATCAGTGGCGGTGGGGGCTCACCCCTCCACTTT. This sequence encodes CAISGGGGSPLHF.

The V and J genes are TRBV5-1 and TRBJ2-3; the D is unclear. Germline V gene sequence: CDR1 SGHRS, CDR2 YFSETQ. The V end was cut by 0 bases, the J end by 5 bases, with 10 bases between. The length of the CDR3 is 14 residues. CDR3 in amino acids: CASSLDLSGDTQYF. CDR3 DNA sequence: TGCGCCAGCAGCTTGGATCTTTCGGGAGATACGCAGTATTTT.

This clonotype has only a few counts. This rearrangement joins TRBV29-1 to TRBJ2-1; D call uncertain. Trimming stripped 5 bases from V and 3 bases from J, with 26 bases between. This CDR3 has 18 amino acids. Germline lookup yields CDR1 SQVTM and CDR2 ANQGSEA. The DNA of the CDR3 is TGCAGCGTTCGGACCAACGACAAGGTCCAACTAAACTACAATGAGCAGTTCTTC. Protein sequence: CSVRTNDKVQLNYNEQFF.

This clonotype was detected only a few times. The chain has TRBV18 and TRBJ2-5; no clear D. The CDR3 length is 14 residues. The germline V and J ends were trimmed by 2 bases and 3 bases, with 10 bases remaining between them. CDR1 and CDR2 from the germline V gene are KGHSH and LQKENI. CDR3 in amino acids: CASSPSHSKETQYF. DNA for the CDR3: TGTGCCAGCTCACCATCCCACAGTAAAGAGACCCAGTACTTC.

The chain uses TRBV30 and TRBJ1-1; D possibly corresponds to TRBD1 (5 bases). This CDR3 has 16 amino acids. Trimming stripped 1 base from V and 6 bases from J, with 21 bases between. The germline gives CDR1 GTSNPN, CDR2 SVGIG (reference sequence). CDR3 sequence reads: CAWSALTWEGFAEAFF. The CDR3, as DNA: TGTGCCTGGAGTGCTCTAACCTGGGAGGGGTTTGCTGAAGCTTTCTTT.

The genes are TRBV6-5 and TRBJ2-7; D unresolved. The CDR3 is made up of 13 amino acids. CDR1 is MNHEY and CDR2 is SVGAGI in the germline V gene. V was cut by 2 bases and J by 6 bases, with 11 bases left in between. The CDR3 here is CASSYHISSEQYF. CDR3 DNA sequence: TGTGCCAGCAGTTACCATATCTCGTCCGAGCAGTACTTC.

This clonotype was detected many times. The chain joins TRBV20-1 to TRBJ2-2, with D perhaps matching TRBD2 (7 bases). With 3 bases removed from V and 3 bases from J, the gap between germline ends came to 11 bases. Per germline, CDR1 DFQATT and CDR2 SNEGSKA (reference sequence). CDR3 length equals 14 residues. CDR3 DNA sequence: TGCAGTGCTAGGGGCGGGGGCTACACCGGGGAGCTGTTTTTT. Amino acid sequence: CSARGGGYTGELFF.

The chain is built from TRBV4-2 and TRBJ1-2; 10 bases match TRBD1. After removal of 1 base from V and 6 bases from J, the junction contained 2 bases not matched to a gene. Germline-derived CDR1 and CDR2 are LGHNA and YNFKEQ. This CDR3 spans 14 amino acids. In DNA, the CDR3 is TGTGCCAGCAGCCAAGCAGGGACAGGGGATGGCTACACCTTC. It codes for CASSQAGTGDGYTF.

This clonotype was observed a few times. This chain uses TRBV12-3 or TRBV12-4 with TRBJ2-1; weak D call: TRBD2 (6 bases). V was trimmed by 6 bases and J by 10 bases, leaving 19 bases between them. This CDR3 has 14 residues. The CDR3 coding sequence is TGTGCCAGCAGCCAAACGAACCGGGAGAGGGAGCAGTTCTTC. Encoded protein: CASSQTNREREQFF.

The gene calls are TRBV2 and TRBJ1-1; a possible D gene is TRBD1 (6 bases). This CDR3 comprises 12 residues. Germline-derived CDR1 and CDR2 are SNHLY and FYNNEI. Trimming stripped 6 bases from V and 11 bases from J, with 16 bases between. The CDR3 loop reads CASRGDTPGAFF. In DNA, the CDR3 is TGTGCCAGCAGAGGGGACACTCCGGGGGCTTTCTTT.

The chain carries TRBV28 and TRBJ2-1; 8 positions agree with TRBD1. Trimming at V came to 3 bases and at J to 7 bases, leaving 8 bases not matched to a gene. Germline assignment: CDR1 MDHEN and CDR2 SYDVKM. This CDR3 contains 15 residues. In DNA, the CDR3 is TGTGCCAGCAGTTTGCCAGGGACAGGTACTAATGAGCAGTTCTTC. Its protein product is CASSLPGTGTNEQFF.

At least ten counts were recorded for this clonotype. The J gene is TRBJ2-2, the V gene TRBV14; D may be TRBD2 (6 bases). Germline CDR1 reads SGHDN; CDR2 reads FVKESK. This CDR3 region has 14 residues. The V end lost 4 bases, the J end lost 6 bases, and 12 bases lay between the germline ends. The CDR3 sequence is CASSPSWGAGELFF. DNA of the CDR3: TGTGCCAGCAGCCCTTCCTGGGGGGCCGGGGAGCTGTTTTTT.

The rearrangement joins TRBV3-1 to TRBJ1-1; 7 bases are shared with TRBD1. The CDR3 covers 14 residues. With V trimmed by 4 bases and J by 6 bases, 8 bases remained unmatched. Germline V gene data show CDR1 as LGHDT and CDR2 as YNNKEL (reference sequence). The CDR3 DNA sequence: TGTGCCAGCAGCCGGGGGCAGGGGGTCGCTGAAGCTTTCTTT. It is translated as CASSRGQGVAEAFF.

Ten or more counts support this clonotype. The V gene is TRBV6-6, the J gene TRBJ2-5; D possibly corresponds to TRBD2 (5 bases). CDR3 size: 14 residues. CDR1 is MNHNY, CDR2 SVGAGI, per germline (reference sequence). The V end was cut by 6 bases, the J end by 2 bases, with 13 bases between. As DNA, the CDR3 is TGTGCCAGCAGCTTCGGCGAGCGGCAAGAGACCCAGTACTTC. Translating it yields CASSFGERQETQYF.

This clonotype was seen only a few times. The V call is TRBV30, the J call TRBJ1-3; maybe TRBD1 (5 bases). The CDR3 extends over 13 amino acids. In germline, CDR1 is GTSNPN, CDR2 SVGIG (reference sequence). The V and J ends lost 2 bases and 4 bases respectively, with 9 bases between them. CDR3 loop: CAWSSGYGNTIYF. The CDR3 DNA follows: TGTGCCTGGAGTTCAGGGTACGGAAACACCATATATTTT.

This clonotype was counted a few times. The chain is built from TRBV7-2 and TRBJ2-3, with 13 bases fitting TRBD2. The CDR3 consists of 16 residues. The junction had 4 bases not matched to a gene; V was cut back by 5 bases and J by 2 bases. Germline-derived CDR1 and CDR2 are SGHTA and FQGNSA. DNA of the CDR3: TGTGCCAGCAGCAAACTAGCGGGGGGGACCACAGATACGCAGTATTTT. It translates to CASSKLAGGTTDTQYF.

This clonotype was counted only a few times. This chain links TRBV6-2 or TRBV6-3 with TRBJ1-2; no firm D call. The CDR3 runs 16 residues. Germline loops: CDR1 MNHEY, CDR2 SVGEGT. Trimming pared 2 bases from V and 8 bases from J, leaving 21 bases between. The DNA of the CDR3 is TGTGCCAGCAGTTACGTAGGAGGGAATCGTTTAAGCGGCTACACCTTC. Translation gives CASSYVGGNRLSGYTF.

This clonotype was seen only a few times. The rearrangement joins TRBV28 to TRBJ1-4; 8 bases line up with TRBD1. CDR1 and CDR2 from the germline V gene are MDHEN and SYDVKM. The CDR3 extends over 13 amino acids. The V gene end was trimmed by 11 bases and the J gene end by 11 bases; junction bases not matched to a gene: 13. The DNA for the CDR3 is TGTGCCTCAACGTCCCAGGGGGCAGGGAAACTGTTTTTT. Its translation: CASTSQGAGKLFF. Using reference TRBV28 and TRBJ1-4 for the parts outside the CDR3, the full variable domain is DVKVTQSSRYLVKRTGEKVFLECVQDMDHENMFWYRQDPGLGLRLIYFSYDVKMKEKGDIPEGYSVSREKKERFSLILESASTNQTSMYLCASTSQGAGKLFFGSGTQLSVL.

At least ten counts were recorded for this clonotype. This chain uses TRBV9 with TRBJ1-3; D not certain. CDR3 length: 13 residues. Germline CDR1 SGDLS, CDR2 YYNGEE. The V gene lost 0 bases and the J gene lost 3 bases, with 4 bases spanning the gap. CDR3 in DNA: TGTGCCAGCAGCGTAGAGGGTGGAAACACCATATATTTT. This encodes CASSVEGGNTIYF.

This clonotype was detected ten times or more. This chain uses TRBV5-1 with TRBJ2-7; 7 positions agree with TRBD1. The CDR3 runs to 14 residues. From germline, CDR1 is SGHRS and CDR2 YFSETQ. Trimming at V came to 4 bases and at J to 5 bases, leaving 9 bases not matched to a gene. This CDR3 reads CASSPDRVGNEQYF. CDR3 DNA sequence: TGCGCCAGCAGCCCCGACAGGGTGGGGAACGAGCAGTACTTC.

V and J are TRBV7-9 and TRBJ1-5; no definite D call. Germline V CDR1 and CDR2: SEHNR, FQNEAQ (reference sequence). V lost 4 bases to trimming and J lost 0 bases, with 13 bases between them. The CDR3 covers 16 residues. The CDR3 reads CASSSLDGYSNQPQHF. CDR3 DNA: TGTGCCAGCAGCTCCCTTGACGGATATAGCAATCAGCCCCAGCATTTT. The variable domain in full, completed from reference TRBV7-9 and TRBJ1-5, reads DTGVSQNPRHKITKRGQNVTFRCDPISEHNRLYWYRQTLGQGPEFLTYFQNEAQLEKSRLLSDRFSAERPKGSFSTLEIQRTEQGDSAMYLCASSSLDGYSNQPQHFGDGTRLSIL.

The rearrangement links TRBV7-2 to TRBJ2-1; 9 nucleotides line up with TRBD2. Germline CDR1 and CDR2: SGHTA and FQGNSA. The length of the CDR3 is 20 residues. V shed 1 base, J shed 5 bases, and the junction held 18 bases outside the gene matches. The CDR3 here is CASSLGVVAGAYLSNNEQFF. CDR3 sequence (DNA): TGTGCCAGCAGCTTAGGGGTGGTAGCGGGGGCCTACTTATCCAACAATGAGCAGTTCTTC.

The chain is built from TRBV4-2 and TRBJ1-1; D ambiguous. The germline V and J ends were trimmed by 0 bases and 3 bases, with 11 bases remaining between them. The CDR3 extends over 15 amino acids. Germline values: CDR1 LGHNA, CDR2 YNFKEQ. CDR3 nucleotides: TGTGCCAGCAGCCAAGATCCAGCGACGTACACTGAAGCTTTCTTT. Translation gives CASSQDPATYTEAFF.

The table lists this clonotype with a few counts. This chain joins TRBV6-5 and TRBJ1-2, with 8 bases that match TRBD1. The CDR3 is made up of 15 amino acids. In germline, CDR1 is MNHEY, CDR2 SVGAGI. With 6 bases clipped from V and 0 bases from J, the junction kept 6 bases outside the gene matches. The CDR3 spells CASSPRQGTNYGYTF. The CDR3 DNA reads as TGTGCCAGCAGCCCGCGACAGGGGACTAACTATGGCTACACCTTC.

This chain joins TRBV27 and TRBJ1-1, with no clear D. The CDR3 is made up of 14 amino acids. Germline V CDR1 and CDR2: MNHEY, SMNVEV (reference sequence). Between the trimmed V and J ends, which lost 5 bases and 11 bases, there was a span of 21 bases. The CDR3 region has the DNA TGTGCCAGCAGTCCCCAGGCGGCCCGATTCGGGGCTTTCTTT. Translation: CASSPQAARFGAFF.

The rearrangement uses TRBV7-6 and TRBJ1-1, with D uncertain. With 1 base removed from V and 5 bases from J, the gap between germline ends came to 8 bases. The CDR3 contains 13 residues. Germline V gene lookup returns CDR1 SGHVS and CDR2 FNYEAQ. DNA for the CDR3: TGTGCCAGCAGCTTAGACCTGGGTACTGAAGCTTTCTTT. This gives the protein CASSLDLGTEAFF.